A single sample is the source of the 10 T cell receptor beta chains below, sequenced in a study of T cell responses to AZD1222 COVID-19 vaccine. Assay used: immunoSEQ multiplex PCR; TCRdb lists only in-frame clones, some missing. The sample lists 180,000 or so clones, roughly 94% occurring once. Sequencing used peripheral blood, obtained on day 0 of AZD1222 vaccination. Receptors originate from an adult in good health.

The genes are TRBV7-3 and TRBJ2-6; D is undetermined. The length of the CDR3 is 14 residues. Germline V gene data show CDR1 as SGHTA and CDR2 as FQGTGA. V lost 7 bases and J lost 0, with 7 bases in between. The CDR3 nucleotides are TGTGCCAGCAAGTCGCACTCTGGGGCCAACGTCCTGACTTTC. Translated: CASKSHSGANVLTF. Together with reference TRBV7-3 and TRBJ2-6, the CDR3 gives the full variable domain: GAGVSQTPSNKVTEKGKYVELRCDPISGHTALYWYRQSLGQGPEFLIYFQGTGAADDSGLPNDRFFAVRPEGSVSTLKIQRTERGDSAVYLCASKSHSGANVLTFGAGSRLTVL.

This clone was observed a single time. The rearrangement joins TRBV28 to TRBJ1-2; 7 positions match TRBD1. The CDR3 spans 14 residues. The germline V gene has CDR1 MDHEN and CDR2 SYDVKM. Trimming took 6 bases from V and 7 from J; bases not matched to a gene: 11. The CDR3 is CASSSTGTVGGYTF. For the CDR3, the DNA is TGTGCCAGCAGCTCTACCGGGACAGTAGGTGGCTACACCTTC.

The chain combines TRBV15 with TRBJ1-1, with D hard to call. This CDR3 is 14 amino acids long. Trimming stripped 0 bases from V and 5 bases from J, with 10 bases between. Germline CDR1 and CDR2: LNHNV and YYDKDF (reference sequence). CDR3 DNA: TGTGCCACCAGCAGAGATCATGCCAGGACTGAAGCTTTCTTT. Protein sequence: CATSRDHARTEAFF.

The chain links TRBV7-7 to TRBJ2-5; 11 bases are shared with TRBD2. Germline V lookup: CDR1 SSHAT, CDR2 FNYEAQ (reference sequence). Trimming cost V 3 bases and J 2 bases; bases outside gene matches: 2. CDR3 length: 15 residues. CDR3 sequence (DNA): TGTGCCAGCAGCTTGGGACTAGCGGCTCAAGAGACCCAGTACTTC. This encodes CASSLGLAAQETQYF.

The chain recombines TRBV13 with TRBJ2-7, with D tentatively TRBD1 (6 bases). CDR1 PRHDT and CDR2 FYEKMQ come from the germline V gene (reference sequence). The germline V and J ends were trimmed by 10 bases and 1 base, with 11 bases remaining between them. CDR3 length: 12 residues. The CDR3 sequence: CATATGSYEQYF. In DNA, the CDR3 is TGTGCCACCGCGACAGGATCCTACGAGCAGTACTTC.

The chain recombines TRBV7-3 with TRBJ2-7; TRBD1 is a possible D gene (5 bases). This CDR3 is 14 amino acids long. Trimming cost V 6 bases and J 4 bases, with 16 bases left between them. Germline assignment: CDR1 SGHTA and CDR2 FQGTGA. This CDR3 reads CASSSTGGRYEQYF. CDR3 coding DNA: TGTGCCAGCAGTAGCACAGGTGGTCGGTACGAGCAGTACTTC. The variable domain in full, with the rest retrieved from reference TRBV7-3 and TRBJ2-7, is GAGVSQTPSNKVTEKGKYVELRCDPISGHTALYWYRQSLGQGPEFLIYFQGTGAADDSGLPNDRFFAVRPEGSVSTLKIQRTERGDSAVYLCASSSTGGRYEQYFGPGTRLTVT.

J is TRBJ1-1 and V is TRBV28; TRBD1 might be the D (6 bases). V was clipped by 7 bases and J by 10 bases, with 16 bases between them. Looked up from germline, CDR1 is MDHEN and CDR2 is SYDVKM. The CDR3 covers 12 residues. Here the CDR3 DNA reads TGTGCCAGCAACCTCAGGGGCGGGGGAGCTTTCTTT. Residues: CASNLRGGGAFF.

The rearrangement joins TRBV24-1 to TRBJ1-5; no clear D. Germline values: CDR1 KGHDR, CDR2 SFDVKD. This CDR3 is 13 amino acids long. V gave up 4 bases and J gave up 6 bases, with 9 bases separating them. The CDR3 sequence is CATSEHLGQPQHF. Written as DNA, the CDR3 is TGTGCCACCAGTGAGCACCTTGGTCAGCCCCAGCATTTT.

The V and J genes are TRBV18 and TRBJ1-4; D gene unclear. The length of the CDR3 is 14 residues. In germline, CDR1 is KGHSH, CDR2 LQKENI. V gave up 3 bases and J gave up 2 bases, with 7 bases separating them. The DNA for the CDR3 is TGTGCCAGCTCACCTCGGCGGACTAATGAAAAACTGTTTTTT. It is translated as CASSPRRTNEKLFF.

The V gene is TRBV6-5, the J gene TRBJ1-1, with a possible D match to TRBD1 (6 bases). This CDR3 contains 13 residues. The germline V gene has CDR1 MNHEY and CDR2 SVGAGI. Trimming took off 7 bases at V and 7 bases at J, with 16 bases between the two ends. CDR3 protein: CASKGGVKGEAFF. In nucleotides, the CDR3 is TGTGCCAGCAAGGGGGGGGTTAAGGGTGAAGCTTTCTTT.